The text below deals with one TCR beta chain. Antigen unknown. This sample was included in a study of T cell responses to AZD1222 COVID-19 vaccine. The study's findings and limits: Close to half of all spike-specific TCRs reportedly target regions of the variants that are unmutated.

This CDR3 spans 16 amino acids. Germline values: CDR1 SNHLY, CDR2 FYNNEI. V gave up 0 bases and J gave up 11 bases; unmatched junction bases: 8. Sequenced by immunoSEQ multiplex PCR; TCRdb stores in-frame clones only, minus some. The sample records 130,000 or so clones, about 90% being singletons. This sequence originates from an adult who received the MenACWY meningococcal vaccine as a control. This specimen consisted of peripheral blood, obtained 28 days after the second dose of the MenACWY control vaccine. The chain combines TRBV2 with TRBJ1-4; TRBD1 agrees at 11 bases. CDR3 loop: CASSEAGTGGLGKLFF. The DNA of the CDR3 is TGTGCCAGCAGTGAAGCGGGGACAGGGGGTTTAGGGAAACTGTTTTTT.